This T cell receptor beta chain was sequenced during a study of T cells in localized non-small cell lung cancer. This clone was observed a handful of times. No antigen is known for it. Study conclusions and caveats: Multi-region tumor sequencing was not done, so intratumor heterogeneity could not be excluded. The study linked higher blood T cell density to longer overall survival. A median around 55 of the top 100 tumor clones appeared in adjacent lung.

The junction had 6 bases not matched to a gene; V was cut back by 6 bases and J by 4 bases. Germline V lookup: CDR1 KGHSH, CDR2 LQKENI. CDR3 length: 14 amino acids. Clones were read by immunoSEQ multiplex PCR, and TCRdb kept only the in-frame ones, dropping some. The table includes approximately 3,000 clones, about 25% detected once. This clonotype was sampled from a man aged 35-75 years with stage I squamous cell lung carcinoma. The chain couples TRBV18 to TRBJ1-5; 7 bases line up with TRBD1. The source was lung tumor tissue, collected before any cancer treatment. The CDR3 coding sequence is TGTGCCAGCTCTCGACAGGGCGAAAATCAGCCCCAGCATTTT. It yields the protein CASSRQGENQPQHF.